The 23 T cell receptor beta chains below were found in one sample sequenced in a study of shared clonotypes between healthy human individuals. Terminally differentiated effector memory CD45RA+ cells were excluded by CCR7 positive selection of CD45RO-negative cells. Profiled with immunoSEQ multiplex PCR; TCRdb holds only in-frame clones, not every one. Counted here are around 2,000,000 clones, 85% to 95% occurring once; the ten biggest clones make up approximately 1.2%. Sequencing was done on a sample of naive CD8+ T cells sorted from blood. Receptor source: a man younger than 30 in good health.

In DNA form, the CDR3 reads TGTGCCAGCAGCCATGGAGCGGGGGCCCTGTGGGAAGAGACCCAGTACTTC. It encodes CASSHGAGALWEETQYF. This chain links TRBV4-2 with TRBJ2-5, with 8 bases fitting TRBD2. The CDR3 sequence is 17 residues long. V was clipped by 3 bases and J by 3 bases; unmatched bases: 12. From germline, CDR1 is LGHNA and CDR2 YNFKEQ.

Remarks on this clone: Other nucleotide sequences from this sample produce the same CDR3. This chain connects TRBV4-1 to TRBJ1-1; a possible D gene is TRBD1 (5 bases). Trimming took 3 bases from V and 8 from J, leaving 13 bases between them. The germline CDR1 and CDR2 sequences are MGHRA and YSYEKL. The CDR3 has 13 amino acids. CDR3 nucleotide sequence: TGCGCCAGCAGCCAGGGACCGGGCACCGAAGCTTTCTTT. This translates into CASSQGPGTEAFF.

The V gene is TRBV10-3, the J gene TRBJ2-7; 11 positions agree with TRBD2. Per the germline V gene, CDR1 is ENHRY and CDR2 is SYGVKD. V lost 4 bases, J lost 5 bases, and 7 bases stayed unmatched. This CDR3 comprises 15 residues. In DNA form, the CDR3 reads TGTGCCATCAGTGGGCCGGGACTAGCGGATAACGAGCAGTACTTC. It encodes CAISGPGLADNEQYF.

The chain uses TRBV27 and TRBJ1-4, with D possibly being TRBD1 (5 bases). Germline V gene lookup returns CDR1 MNHEY and CDR2 SMNVEV (reference sequence). The CDR3 loop spans 15 amino acids. Trimming removed 4 bases from V and 7 bases from J, with 16 bases in between. CDR3 bases: TGTGCCAGCAGTTCCCTCGGGGCAGCGGTTGAAAAACTGTTTTTT. Protein: CASSSLGAAVEKLFF.

This clone was seen just once. Other DNA sequences from this sample encode an identical CDR3 as well. The rearrangement links TRBV9 to TRBJ2-3; D unclear. The CDR3 sequence is 13 residues long. Germline CDR1 SGDLS, CDR2 YYNGEE. V lost 2 bases and J 0 bases, leaving 4 bases between the germline ends. CDR3: CASSVLSTDTQYF. In DNA, the CDR3 is TGTGCCAGCAGCGTTTTAAGCACAGATACGCAGTATTTT.

This clone was seen once. V is TRBV7-6 and J is TRBJ1-4; D not resolved. The CDR3 extends over 13 amino acids. Trimming pared 4 bases from V and 0 bases from J, leaving 3 bases between. CDR1 and CDR2 from the germline V gene are SGHVS and FNYEAQ. The CDR3 region is CASSWSTNEKLFF. Here the CDR3 DNA reads TGTGCCAGCAGCTGGTCAACTAATGAAAAACTGTTTTTT.

The chain is built from TRBV15 and TRBJ2-1; the D gene is possibly TRBD1 (6 bases). The germline V gene encodes CDR1 LNHNV and CDR2 YYDKDF (reference sequence). Deletions cut 8 bases from V and 6 bases from J, with 14 bases between. The CDR3 consists of 13 residues. CDR3 protein: CATSRTESNEQFF. The CDR3 DNA follows: TGTGCCACCTCCAGGACAGAGAGCAATGAGCAGTTCTTC.

This chain joins TRBV4-3 and TRBJ2-5; 9 bases align to TRBD2. The end of the DNA fits TRBJ2-7 better, so the J call may be wrong. The CDR3 spans 16 residues. Germline loops: CDR1 LGHNA, CDR2 YSLEER. CDR3 in amino acids: CASSQEVAGGPYEQYF. DNA of the CDR3: TGCGCCAGCAGCCAAGAGGTTGCGGGAGGGCCCTACGAGCAGTACTTC.

V and J are TRBV19 and TRBJ2-7, with unresolved D. The CDR3 extends over 13 amino acids. Trimming left V 5 bases short and J 0 bases short, with 8 bases between. In germline, CDR1 is LNHDA, CDR2 SQIVND (reference sequence). The DNA of the CDR3 is TGTGCCAGTAGTGCCCCAGGCTCCTACGAGCAGTACTTC. Protein product: CASSAPGSYEQYF.

Of note for this clone: Other DNA sequences of this sample code for an identical CDR3. The chain employs TRBV10-3 and TRBJ2-1, with a possible D match to TRBD2 (5 bases). V was cut by 6 bases and J by 7 bases, with 7 bases left in between. Germline values: CDR1 ENHRY, CDR2 SYGVKD. The CDR3 covers 11 residues. The CDR3 DNA follows: TGTGCCATCAGAGGAGGTAATGAGCAGTTCTTC. Translation gives CAIRGGNEQFF.

This clone showed up just once. CDR3 loop: CASSQEGPGNDEQFF. In nucleotides, the CDR3 is TGCGCCAGCAGCCAAGAAGGTCCGGGAAACGATGAGCAGTTCTTC. J is TRBJ2-1 and V is TRBV4-1, with D tentatively TRBD2 (5 bases). Looked up from germline, CDR1 is MGHRA and CDR2 is YSYEKL. CDR3 size: 15 residues. V gave up 0 bases and J gave up 8 bases, with 14 bases separating them.

The CDR3 coding sequence is TGTGCCAGCAGTGAAGAGTGGGTGGGTCATCAGCCCCAGCATTTT. Protein sequence: CASSEEWVGHQPQHF. The rearrangement joins TRBV6-1 to TRBJ1-5; no definite D call. Germline V CDR1 and CDR2: MNHNS, SASEGT. The V end lost 1 base, the J end lost 5 bases, and 12 bases lay between the germline ends. The CDR3 has 15 amino acids.

This clone was seen once. This CDR3 is also generated by other DNA sequences in the sample. This chain uses TRBV5-6 with TRBJ1-5, with D possibly matching TRBD1 (5 bases). This CDR3 has 14 residues. V lost 4 bases to trimming and J lost 1 base, with 9 bases between them. Germline lookup yields CDR1 SGHDT and CDR2 YYEEEE. The CDR3 region is CASSLRDSNQPQHF. Here the CDR3 DNA reads TGTGCCAGCAGCCTCCGGGACAGCAATCAGCCCCAGCATTTT.

V and J are TRBV9 and TRBJ1-4, with 10 bases that match TRBD1. The CDR3 is made up of 16 amino acids. Losses at the gene ends were 3 bases for V and 5 bases for J; bases not matched to a gene: 7. Germline CDR1 SGDLS, CDR2 YYNGEE. The CDR3 region is CASSDPPGQGNEKLFF. In DNA form, the CDR3 reads TGTGCCAGCAGCGACCCTCCGGGACAGGGGAATGAAAAACTGTTTTTT.

The chain couples TRBV15 to TRBJ2-7; TRBD2 aligns across 8 bases. The germline V gene has CDR1 LNHNV and CDR2 YYDKDF (reference sequence). Losses at the gene ends were 5 bases for V and 3 bases for J; bases not matched to a gene: 6. The CDR3 totals 14 residues. The CDR3 protein is CATSGSGGLYEQYF. The CDR3 DNA sequence: TGTGCCACCAGCGGATCGGGGGGGCTCTACGAGCAGTACTTC.

This chain uses TRBV9 with TRBJ2-2, with 7 bases matching TRBD1. Germline trimming cut 3 bases from V and 7 bases from J; bases unmatched to any gene: 0. The CDR3 totals 12 residues. CDR1 is SGDLS and CDR2 is YYNGEE in the germline V gene. The CDR3 nucleotides read TGTGCCAGCAGCGGGGACAGCGGGGAGCTGTTTTTT. Amino acids: CASSGDSGELFF.

The chain has TRBV27 and TRBJ2-7; D unclear. There are 16 residues in the CDR3. The V gene lost 0 bases and the J gene lost 2 bases, with 14 bases spanning the gap. CDR1 is MNHEY, CDR2 SMNVEV, per germline (reference sequence). The CDR3 loop reads CASSLSPWAGPYEQYF. CDR3 DNA sequence: TGTGCCAGCAGTTTATCTCCTTGGGCAGGTCCCTACGAGCAGTACTTC.

CDR3 in amino acids: CASQGLDEKLFF. CDR3 coding DNA: TGTGCCAGCCAGGGGCTGGATGAAAAACTGTTTTTT. The chain employs TRBV7-6 and TRBJ1-4; weak D call: TRBD1 (6 bases). Germline V gene data show CDR1 as SGHVS and CDR2 as FNYEAQ. Trimming stripped 8 bases from V and 6 bases from J, with 10 bases between. The CDR3 has 12 residues.

V usage is TRBV13 and J usage is TRBJ2-5; 13 positions agree with TRBD2. V was clipped by 5 bases and J by 5 bases; unmatched bases: 8. CDR3 length: 16 amino acids. Germline V gene lookup returns CDR1 PRHDT and CDR2 FYEKMQ (reference sequence). The CDR3 spells CASSDQGLAGDETQYF. CDR3 sequence (DNA): TGTGCCAGCAGCGACCAAGGACTAGCGGGGGATGAGACCCAGTACTTC.

This chain connects TRBV27 to TRBJ2-7; D remains unclear. Trimming removed 10 bases from V and 0 bases from J, with 16 bases in between. CDR1 MNHEY and CDR2 SMNVEV come from the germline V gene (reference sequence). There are 14 residues in the CDR3. The CDR3 loop is CANRTLGFSYEQYF. The CDR3, as DNA: TGTGCCAACAGAACCTTAGGCTTCTCCTACGAGCAGTACTTC.

The chain carries TRBV6-1 and TRBJ2-7; TRBD1 aligns across 8 bases. The CDR3 runs 15 residues. The V and J ends lost 3 bases and 7 bases, in that order; junction bases with no gene match: 11. Germline CDR1 MNHNS, CDR2 SASEGT. The CDR3 loop reads CASSDAGQGAYEQYF. CDR3 nucleotide sequence: TGTGCCAGCAGTGATGCAGGTCAGGGGGCATATGAGCAGTACTTC.

This rearrangement joins TRBV7-9 to TRBJ2-5; D is uncertain. The ends were cut back, 1 base at V and 11 bases at J, with 11 bases in the middle. This CDR3 has 12 residues. CDR1 is SEHNR and CDR2 is FQNEAQ in the germline V gene (reference sequence). CDR3 residues: CASSLERAEQYF. In nucleotides, the CDR3 is TGTGCCAGCAGCTTAGAAAGGGCGGAGCAGTACTTC.

The gene calls are TRBV6-5 and TRBJ2-1; 8 nucleotides match TRBD2. The germline V gene has CDR1 MNHEY and CDR2 SVGAGI. J lost 5 bases, V lost 7 bases, and 7 bases had no gene match. The CDR3 loop spans 14 amino acids. CDR3: CASNAGGEHNEQFF. For the CDR3, the DNA is TGTGCCAGCAACGCCGGGGGGGAGCACAATGAGCAGTTCTTC.